The TCR beta chain under discussion was sequenced for a study of spatial heterogeneity in lung cancer. Study information: A unique TCR and UMI combination showed up more than ten times in raw reads, on average.

Time point described: sample taken at primary tumor resection. Whole RNA came from tumor, nontumor lung or frozen PBMC and was sequenced without being sorted. TCRdb reprocessed the 5' RACE reads via MiXCR and lists one record per CDR3 protein. The sample consists of 39,000 or so distinct CDR3 sequences, 7.5% to 8% of them appearing once. This clonotype was picked up many times. This specimen was PBMCs, taken at surgery. This receptor was identified in a male donor with early-stage non-small cell lung cancer.

The CDR3 spells CASSLAIGSGNQPQHF. The CDR3 DNA sequence: TGTGCCAGCAGTTTGGCGATCGGGAGCGGCAATCAGCCCCAGCATTTT. The genes are TRBV12-3 or TRBV12-4 and TRBJ1-5, with unresolved D. This CDR3 region has 16 residues. Trimming took 3 bases from V and 2 from J, leaving 14 bases between them.